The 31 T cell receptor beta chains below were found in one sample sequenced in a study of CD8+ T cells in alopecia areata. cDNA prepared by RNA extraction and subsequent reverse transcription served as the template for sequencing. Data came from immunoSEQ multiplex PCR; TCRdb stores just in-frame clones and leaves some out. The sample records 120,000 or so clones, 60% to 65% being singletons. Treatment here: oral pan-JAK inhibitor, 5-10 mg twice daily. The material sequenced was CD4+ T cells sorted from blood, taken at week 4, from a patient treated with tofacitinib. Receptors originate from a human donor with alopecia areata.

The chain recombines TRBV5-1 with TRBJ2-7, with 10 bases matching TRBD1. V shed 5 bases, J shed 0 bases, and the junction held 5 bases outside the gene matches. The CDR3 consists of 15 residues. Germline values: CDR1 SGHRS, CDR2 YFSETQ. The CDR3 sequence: CASRLGQGNSYEQYF. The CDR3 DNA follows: TGCGCCAGCAGACTGGGACAGGGGAACTCCTACGAGCAGTACTTC. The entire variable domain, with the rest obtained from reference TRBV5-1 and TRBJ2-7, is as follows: KAGVTQTPRYLIKTRGQQVTLSCSPISGHRSVSWYQQTPGQGLQFLFEYFSETQRNKGNFPGRFSGRQFSNSRSEMNVSTLELGDSALYLCASRLGQGNSYEQYFGPGTRLTVT.

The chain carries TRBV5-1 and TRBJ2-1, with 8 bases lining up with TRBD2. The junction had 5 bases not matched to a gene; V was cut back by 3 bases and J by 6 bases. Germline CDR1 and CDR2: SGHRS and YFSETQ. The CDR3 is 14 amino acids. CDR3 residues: CASSSGTSANEQFF. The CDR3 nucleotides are TGCGCCAGCAGCTCCGGGACTAGTGCCAATGAGCAGTTCTTC.

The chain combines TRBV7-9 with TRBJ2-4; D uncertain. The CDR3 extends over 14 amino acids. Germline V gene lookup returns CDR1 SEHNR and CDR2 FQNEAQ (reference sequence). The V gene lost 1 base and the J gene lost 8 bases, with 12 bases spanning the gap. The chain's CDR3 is CASSLEANRDIQYF. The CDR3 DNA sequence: TGTGCCAGCAGCTTAGAGGCCAATCGCGACATTCAGTACTTC.

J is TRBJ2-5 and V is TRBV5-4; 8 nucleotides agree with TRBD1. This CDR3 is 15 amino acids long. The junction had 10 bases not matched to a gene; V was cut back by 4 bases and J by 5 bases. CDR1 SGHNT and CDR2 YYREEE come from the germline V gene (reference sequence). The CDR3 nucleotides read TGTGCCAGCAGCCCCCGTGACAGGGGATGGGAGACCCAGTACTTC. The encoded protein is CASSPRDRGWETQYF.

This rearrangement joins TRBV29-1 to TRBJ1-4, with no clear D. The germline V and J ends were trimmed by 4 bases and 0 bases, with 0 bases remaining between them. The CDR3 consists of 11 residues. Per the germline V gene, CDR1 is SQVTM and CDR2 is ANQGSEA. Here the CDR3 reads CSVATNEKLFF. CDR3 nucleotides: TGCAGCGTTGCAACTAATGAAAAACTGTTTTTT.

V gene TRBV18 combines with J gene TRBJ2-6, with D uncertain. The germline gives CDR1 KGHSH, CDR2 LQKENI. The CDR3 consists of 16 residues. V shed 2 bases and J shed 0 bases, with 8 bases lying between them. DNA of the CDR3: TGTGCCAGCTCACCAGGCGGAAGCTCTGGGGCCAACGTCCTGACTTTC. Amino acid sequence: CASSPGGSSGANVLTF.

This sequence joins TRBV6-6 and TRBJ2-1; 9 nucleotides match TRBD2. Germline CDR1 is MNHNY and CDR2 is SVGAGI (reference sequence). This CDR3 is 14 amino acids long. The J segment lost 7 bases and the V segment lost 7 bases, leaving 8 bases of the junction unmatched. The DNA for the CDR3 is TGTGCCAGCAACTTAAGCGGGGGGAGAAATGAGCAGTTCTTC. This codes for CASNLSGGRNEQFF.

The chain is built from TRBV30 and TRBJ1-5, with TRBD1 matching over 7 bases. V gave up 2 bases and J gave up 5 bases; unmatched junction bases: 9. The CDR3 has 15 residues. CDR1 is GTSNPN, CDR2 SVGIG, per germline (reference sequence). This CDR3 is CAWSTGTVRYQPQHF. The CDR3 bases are TGTGCCTGGAGTACCGGGACAGTTAGGTATCAGCCCCAGCATTTT.

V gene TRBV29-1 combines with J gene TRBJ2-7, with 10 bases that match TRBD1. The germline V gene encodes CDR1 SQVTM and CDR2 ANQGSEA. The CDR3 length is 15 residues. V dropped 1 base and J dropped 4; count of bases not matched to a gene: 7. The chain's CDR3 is CSVEAGTGEHYEQYF. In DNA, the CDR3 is TGCAGCGTTGAAGCCGGGACAGGGGAACATTACGAGCAGTACTTC.

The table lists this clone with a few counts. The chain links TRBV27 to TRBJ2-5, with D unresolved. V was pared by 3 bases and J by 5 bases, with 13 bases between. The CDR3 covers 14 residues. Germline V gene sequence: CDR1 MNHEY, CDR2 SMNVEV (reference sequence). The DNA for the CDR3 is TGTGCCAGCAGTTTGATCGACAAAAGGGAGACCCAGTACTTC. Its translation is CASSLIDKRETQYF.

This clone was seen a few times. CDR3 sequence: CASSDRGNTGELFF. CDR3 in DNA: TGCGCCAGCAGCGACAGGGGGAACACCGGGGAGCTGTTTTTT. The chain combines TRBV4-3 with TRBJ2-2, with 8 bases that match TRBD1. Germline V lookup: CDR1 LGHNA, CDR2 YSLEER. The junction had 0 bases not matched to a gene; V was cut back by 5 bases and J by 1 base. The CDR3 spans 14 residues.

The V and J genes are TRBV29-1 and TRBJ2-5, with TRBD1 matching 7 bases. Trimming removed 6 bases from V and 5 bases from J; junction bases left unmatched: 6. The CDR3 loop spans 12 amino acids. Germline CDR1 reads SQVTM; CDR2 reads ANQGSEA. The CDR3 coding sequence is TGCAGCGTCGACAGGGATGAGGAGACCCAGTACTTC. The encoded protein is CSVDRDEETQYF. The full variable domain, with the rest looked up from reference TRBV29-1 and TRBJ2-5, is SAVISQKPSRDICQRGTSLTIQCQVDSQVTMMFWYRQQPGQSLTLIATANQGSEATYESGFVIDKFPISRPNLTFSTLTVSNMSPEDSSIYLCSVDRDEETQYFGPGTRLLVL.

Here the CDR3 DNA reads TGTGCCAGCAGCCCCGGGACGGGGGTTTCGCAGTATTTT. Translated: CASSPGTGVSQYF. The chain joins TRBV5-4 to TRBJ2-3; tentative D call: TRBD2 (6 bases). Between the trimmed V and J ends, which lost 4 bases and 10 bases, there was a span of 16 bases. The CDR3 sequence is 13 residues long. Germline CDR1 and CDR2: SGHNT and YYREEE (reference sequence).

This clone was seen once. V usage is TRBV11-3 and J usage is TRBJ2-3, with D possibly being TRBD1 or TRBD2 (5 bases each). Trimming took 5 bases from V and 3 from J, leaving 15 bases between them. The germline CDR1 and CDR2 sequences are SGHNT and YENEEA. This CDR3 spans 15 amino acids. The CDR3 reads CASSQEGRATDTQYF. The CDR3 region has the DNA TGTGCCAGCAGCCAAGAGGGCAGGGCAACAGATACGCAGTATTTT.

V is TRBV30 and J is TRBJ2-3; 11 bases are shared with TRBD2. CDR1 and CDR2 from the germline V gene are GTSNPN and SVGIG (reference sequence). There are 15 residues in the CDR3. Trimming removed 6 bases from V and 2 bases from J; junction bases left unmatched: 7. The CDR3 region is CACSGTSGHTDTQYF. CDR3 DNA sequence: TGTGCCTGCTCCGGGACTAGCGGCCACACAGATACGCAGTATTTT.

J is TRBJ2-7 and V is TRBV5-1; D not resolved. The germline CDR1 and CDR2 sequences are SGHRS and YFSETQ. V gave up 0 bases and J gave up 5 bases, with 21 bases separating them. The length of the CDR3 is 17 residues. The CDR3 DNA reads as TGCGCCAGCAGCTTGGGATACGACATACCGCGATATGACGAGCAGTACTTC. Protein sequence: CASSLGYDIPRYDEQYF.

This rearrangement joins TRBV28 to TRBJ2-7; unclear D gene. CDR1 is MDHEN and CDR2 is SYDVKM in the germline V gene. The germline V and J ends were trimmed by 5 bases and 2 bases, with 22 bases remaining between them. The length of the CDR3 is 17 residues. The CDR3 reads CASSTGPGKRDPYEQYF. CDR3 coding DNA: TGTGCCAGCAGTACCGGACCGGGTAAAAGGGATCCCTACGAGCAGTACTTC. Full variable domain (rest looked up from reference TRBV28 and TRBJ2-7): DVKVTQSSRYLVKRTGEKVFLECVQDMDHENMFWYRQDPGLGLRLIYFSYDVKMKEKGDIPEGYSVSREKKERFSLILESASTNQTSMYLCASSTGPGKRDPYEQYFGPGTRLTVT.

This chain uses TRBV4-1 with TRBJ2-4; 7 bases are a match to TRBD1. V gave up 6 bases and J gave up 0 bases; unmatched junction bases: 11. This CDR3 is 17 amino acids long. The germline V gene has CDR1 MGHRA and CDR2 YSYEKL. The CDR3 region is CASRKEGAIVAKNIQYF. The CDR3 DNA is TGCGCCAGCAGGAAAGAGGGGGCAATAGTAGCCAAAAACATTCAGTACTTC.

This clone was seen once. The CDR3 bases are TGTGCCAGCAGCCCCGGACAGGGCTACGACTATGGCTACACCTTC. This codes for CASSPGQGYDYGYTF. This chain links TRBV9 with TRBJ1-2; TRBD1 aligns across 8 bases. Losses at the gene ends were 4 bases for V and 3 bases for J; bases not matched to a gene: 8. The CDR3 is 15 residues long. The germline CDR1 and CDR2 sequences are SGDLS and YYNGEE. The whole variable domain, remainder taken from reference TRBV9 and TRBJ1-2, is DSGVTQTPKHLITATGQRVTLRCSPRSGDLSVYWYQQSLDQGLQFLIQYYNGEERAKGNILERFSAQQFPDLHSELNLSSLELGDSALYFCASSPGQGYDYGYTFGSGTRLTVV.

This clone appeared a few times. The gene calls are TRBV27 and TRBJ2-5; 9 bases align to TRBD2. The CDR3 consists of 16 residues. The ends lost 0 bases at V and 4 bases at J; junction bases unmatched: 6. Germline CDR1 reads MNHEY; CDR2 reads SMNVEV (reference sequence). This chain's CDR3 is CASSLSAGGPRETQYF. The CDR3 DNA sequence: TGTGCCAGCAGTTTATCGGCGGGGGGGCCGAGAGAGACCCAGTACTTC.

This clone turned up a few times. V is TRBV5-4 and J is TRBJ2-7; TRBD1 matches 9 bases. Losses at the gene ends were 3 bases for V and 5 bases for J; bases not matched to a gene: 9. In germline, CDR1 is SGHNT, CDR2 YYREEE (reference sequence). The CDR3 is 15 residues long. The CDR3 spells CASSYKQGAGDEQYF. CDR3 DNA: TGTGCCAGCAGCTACAAACAGGGGGCTGGGGACGAGCAGTACTTC. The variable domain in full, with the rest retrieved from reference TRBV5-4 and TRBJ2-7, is ETGVTQSPTHLIKTRGQQVTLRCSSQSGHNTVSWYQQALGQGPQFIFQYYREEENGRGNFPPRFSGLQFPNYSSELNVNALELDDSALYLCASSYKQGAGDEQYFGPGTRLTVT.

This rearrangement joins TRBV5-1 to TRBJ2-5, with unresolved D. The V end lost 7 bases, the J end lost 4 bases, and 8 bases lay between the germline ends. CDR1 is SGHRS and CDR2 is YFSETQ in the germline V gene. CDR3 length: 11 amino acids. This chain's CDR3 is CASGLLETQYF. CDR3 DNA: TGCGCCAGCGGATTACTAGAGACCCAGTACTTC.

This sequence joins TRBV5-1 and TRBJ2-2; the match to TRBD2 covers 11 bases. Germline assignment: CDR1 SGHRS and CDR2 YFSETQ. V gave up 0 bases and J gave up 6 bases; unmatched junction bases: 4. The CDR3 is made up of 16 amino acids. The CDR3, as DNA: TGCGCCAGCAGCTTGGTAGCGGGAGGGCCCGCCGGGGAGCTGTTTTTT. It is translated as CASSLVAGGPAGELFF.

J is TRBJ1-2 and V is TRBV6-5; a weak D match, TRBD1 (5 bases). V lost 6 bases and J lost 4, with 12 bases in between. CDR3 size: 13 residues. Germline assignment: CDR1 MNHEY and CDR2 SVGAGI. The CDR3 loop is CASSQGPLYGYTF. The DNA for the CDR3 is TGTGCCAGCAGCCAGGGTCCTCTCTATGGCTACACCTTC.

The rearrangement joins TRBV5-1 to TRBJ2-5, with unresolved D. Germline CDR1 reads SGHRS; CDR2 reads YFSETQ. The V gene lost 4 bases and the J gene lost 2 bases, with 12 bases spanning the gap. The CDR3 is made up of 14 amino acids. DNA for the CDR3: TGCGCCAGCAGCCAATCGGACGGACAAGAGACCCAGTACTTC. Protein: CASSQSDGQETQYF.

As DNA, the CDR3 is TGTGCCAGCAGCCAAAGCCGGGCCGGACGCACAGATACGCAGTATTTT. Amino acids: CASSQSRAGRTDTQYF. The chain links TRBV14 to TRBJ2-3; the D is unclear. V gave up 2 bases and J gave up 1 base, with 13 bases separating them. CDR1 and CDR2 (germline): SGHDN, FVKESK. The CDR3 sequence is 16 residues long.

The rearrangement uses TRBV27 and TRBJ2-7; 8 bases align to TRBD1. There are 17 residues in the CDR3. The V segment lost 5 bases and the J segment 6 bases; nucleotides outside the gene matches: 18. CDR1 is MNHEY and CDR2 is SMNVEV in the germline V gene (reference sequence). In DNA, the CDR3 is TGTGCCAGCAGTCTAAGACTCGGACAGGGACATCGTAGCGAGCAGTACTTC. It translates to CASSLRLGQGHRSEQYF.

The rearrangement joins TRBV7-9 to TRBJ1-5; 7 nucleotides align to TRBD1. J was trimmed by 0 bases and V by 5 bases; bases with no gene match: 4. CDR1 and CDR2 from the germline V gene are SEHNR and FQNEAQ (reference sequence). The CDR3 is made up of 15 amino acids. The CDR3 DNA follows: TGTGCCAGCAGCCCCGGACAGGATAGCAATCAGCCCCAGCATTTT. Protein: CASSPGQDSNQPQHF.

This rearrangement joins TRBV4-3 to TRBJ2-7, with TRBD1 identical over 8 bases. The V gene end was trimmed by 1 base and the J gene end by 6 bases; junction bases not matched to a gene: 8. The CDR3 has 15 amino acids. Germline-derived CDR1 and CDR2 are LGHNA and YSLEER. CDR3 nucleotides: TGCGCCAGCAGCCAAGGAGGACAGGGCTTCGGCGAGCAGTACTTC. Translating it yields CASSQGGQGFGEQYF.

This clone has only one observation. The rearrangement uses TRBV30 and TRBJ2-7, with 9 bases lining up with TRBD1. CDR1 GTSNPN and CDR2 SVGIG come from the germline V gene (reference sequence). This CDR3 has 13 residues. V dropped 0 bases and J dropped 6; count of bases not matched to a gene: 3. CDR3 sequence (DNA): TGTGCCTGGAGTGTCACGACAGGGGGCGAGCAGTACTTC. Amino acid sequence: CAWSVTTGGEQYF.

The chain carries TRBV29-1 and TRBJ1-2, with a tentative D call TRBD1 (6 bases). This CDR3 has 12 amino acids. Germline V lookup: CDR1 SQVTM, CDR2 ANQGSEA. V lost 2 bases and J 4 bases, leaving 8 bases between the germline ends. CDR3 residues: CSVERQAYGYTF. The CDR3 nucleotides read TGCAGCGTTGAAAGACAGGCCTATGGCTACACCTTC.